Listed here are 2 T cell receptor beta chains from one sample, sequenced in a study of blood T cell repertoires in COVID-19. Produced via immunoSEQ multiplex PCR; TCRdb's table is partial and in-frame only. The table lists hundreds of thousands of clones, 80% to 85% of them singletons. Sample: peripheral blood. These receptors came from a woman of 80 years or more with active or convalescent COVID-19.

The chain carries TRBV7-2 and TRBJ1-4; D unresolved. Trimming took off 5 bases at V and 8 bases at J, with 18 bases between the two ends. This CDR3 is built from 15 residues. Germline assignment: CDR1 SGHTA and CDR2 FQGNSA. The CDR3 nucleotides read TGTGCCAGCAGCCAAGGAGGAGATACGGGGGAAAAACTGTTTTTT. Residues: CASSQGGDTGEKLFF.

V gene TRBV7-2 combines with J gene TRBJ2-5; D call uncertain. V was pared by 1 base and J by 4 bases, with 7 bases between. The germline gives CDR1 SGHTA, CDR2 FQGNSA. CDR3 size: 13 residues. CDR3 residues: CASSLVVGETQYF. The CDR3 nucleotides are TGTGCCAGCAGCTTAGTTGTCGGAGAGACCCAGTACTTC.